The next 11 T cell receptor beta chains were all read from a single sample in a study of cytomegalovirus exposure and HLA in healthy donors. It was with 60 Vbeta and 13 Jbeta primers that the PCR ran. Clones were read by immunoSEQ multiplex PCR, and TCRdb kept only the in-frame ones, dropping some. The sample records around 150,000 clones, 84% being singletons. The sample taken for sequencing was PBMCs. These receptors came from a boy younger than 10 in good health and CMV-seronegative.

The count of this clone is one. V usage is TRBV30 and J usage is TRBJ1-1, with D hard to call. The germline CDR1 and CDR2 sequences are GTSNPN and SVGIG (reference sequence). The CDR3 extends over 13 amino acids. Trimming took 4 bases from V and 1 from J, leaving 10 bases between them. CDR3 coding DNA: TGTGCCTGGACGCCATCGGGGAACACTGAAGCTTTCTTT. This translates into CAWTPSGNTEAFF. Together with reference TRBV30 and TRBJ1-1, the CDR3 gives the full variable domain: SQTIHQWPATLVQPVGSPLSLECTVEGTSNPNLYWYRQAAGRGLQLLFYSVGIGQISSEVPQNLSASRPQDRQFILSSKKLLLSDSGFYLCAWTPSGNTEAFFGQGTRLTVV.

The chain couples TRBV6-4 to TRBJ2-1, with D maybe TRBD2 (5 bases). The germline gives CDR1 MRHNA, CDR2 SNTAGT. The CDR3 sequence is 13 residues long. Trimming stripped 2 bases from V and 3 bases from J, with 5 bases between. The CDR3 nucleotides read TGTGCCAGCAGTGACACTAGCTACAATGAGCAGTTCTTC. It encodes CASSDTSYNEQFF.

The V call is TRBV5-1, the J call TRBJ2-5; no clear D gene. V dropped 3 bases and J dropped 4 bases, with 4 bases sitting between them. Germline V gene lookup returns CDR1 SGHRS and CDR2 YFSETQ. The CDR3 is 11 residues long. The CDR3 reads CASSWAETQYF. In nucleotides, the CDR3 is TGCGCCAGCAGCTGGGCAGAGACCCAGTACTTC.

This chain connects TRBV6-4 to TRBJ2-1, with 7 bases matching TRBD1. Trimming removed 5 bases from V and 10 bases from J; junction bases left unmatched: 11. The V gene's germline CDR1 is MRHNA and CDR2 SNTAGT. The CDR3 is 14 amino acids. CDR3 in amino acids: CASSLNTGTEEQFF. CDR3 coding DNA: TGTGCCAGCAGTTTGAATACGGGGACAGAGGAGCAGTTCTTC.

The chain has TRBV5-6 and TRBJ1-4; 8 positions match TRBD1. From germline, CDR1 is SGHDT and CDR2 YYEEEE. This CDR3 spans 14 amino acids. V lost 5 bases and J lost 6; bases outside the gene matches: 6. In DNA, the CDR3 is TGTGCCAGCAGTGGGGGACAGGCGGATGAAAAACTGTTTTTT. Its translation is CASSGGQADEKLFF. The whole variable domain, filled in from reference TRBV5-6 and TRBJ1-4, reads DAGVTQSPTHLIKTRGQQVTLRCSPKSGHDTVSWYQQALGQGPQFIFQYYEEEERQRGNFPDRFSGHQFPNYSSELNVNALLLGDSALYLCASSGGQADEKLFFGSGTQLSVL.

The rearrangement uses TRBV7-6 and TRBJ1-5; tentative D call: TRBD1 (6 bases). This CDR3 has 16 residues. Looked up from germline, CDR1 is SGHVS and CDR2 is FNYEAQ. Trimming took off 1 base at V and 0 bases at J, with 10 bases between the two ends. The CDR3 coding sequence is TGTGCCAGCAGCTTAGGGACAGCTAATAGCAATCAGCCCCAGCATTTT. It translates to CASSLGTANSNQPQHF. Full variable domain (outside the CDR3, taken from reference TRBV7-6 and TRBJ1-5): GAGVSQSPRYKVTKRGQDVALRCDPISGHVSLYWYRQALGQGPEFLTYFNYEAQQDKSGLPNDRFSAERPEGSISTLTIQRTEQRDSAMYRCASSLGTANSNQPQHFGDGTRLSIL.

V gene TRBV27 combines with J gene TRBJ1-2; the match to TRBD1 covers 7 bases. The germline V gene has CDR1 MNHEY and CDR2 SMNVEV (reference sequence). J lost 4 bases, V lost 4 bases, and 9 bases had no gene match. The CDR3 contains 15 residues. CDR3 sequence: CASSYELGGLYGYTF. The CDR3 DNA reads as TGTGCCAGCAGTTATGAACTAGGGGGCCTCTATGGCTACACCTTC.

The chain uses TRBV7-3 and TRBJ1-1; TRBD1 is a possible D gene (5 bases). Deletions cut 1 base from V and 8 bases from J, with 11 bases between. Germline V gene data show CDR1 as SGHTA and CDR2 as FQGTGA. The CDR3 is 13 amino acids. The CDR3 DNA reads TGTGCCAGCAGCTTAAACTCGGACATAGAAGCTTTCTTT. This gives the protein CASSLNSDIEAFF.

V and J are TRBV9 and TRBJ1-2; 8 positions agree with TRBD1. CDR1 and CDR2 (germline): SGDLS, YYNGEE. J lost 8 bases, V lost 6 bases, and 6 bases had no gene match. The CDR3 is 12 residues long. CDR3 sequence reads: CASTLSGGGYTF. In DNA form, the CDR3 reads TGTGCCAGCACCCTATCAGGGGGCGGCTACACCTTC.

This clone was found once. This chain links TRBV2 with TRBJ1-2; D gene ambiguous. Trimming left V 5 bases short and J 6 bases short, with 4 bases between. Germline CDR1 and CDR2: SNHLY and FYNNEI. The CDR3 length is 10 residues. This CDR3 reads CASSLNGYTF. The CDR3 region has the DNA TGTGCCAGCAGTCTTAATGGCTACACCTTC.

CDR3 in DNA: TGTGCCAGCAATACAAACAGGGCCTACGAGCAGTACTTC. Its protein product is CASNTNRAYEQYF. The chain combines TRBV25-1 with TRBJ2-7; tentative D call: TRBD1 (6 bases). The CDR3 is 13 amino acids. Germline V gene lookup returns CDR1 MGHDK and CDR2 SYGVNS. V gave up 7 bases and J gave up 2 bases, with 12 bases separating them.